Following are 14 T cell receptor beta chains from one sample sequenced in a study of blood T cell repertoires in COVID-19 (dated by TCRdb to the early 2020s). Library generation was performed with the immunoSEQ multiplex PCR assay. TCRdb took this table from immuneACCESS and kept in-frame rearrangements with V and J called. Such tables lack part of the clones; where checked against another copy, unresolved V genes explain under half of the gap, and the rest is unexplained. The sample table holds over 250,000 clones, of which 80% to 90% were seen once. The ten biggest clones cover about 10% of the sample. Sequences were obtained from peripheral blood. These TCRs come from an older woman with acute or convalescent COVID-19.

The V gene is TRBV5-1, the J gene TRBJ2-3; D is ambiguous. Trimming cost V 2 bases and J 0 bases, with 13 bases left between them. CDR1 SGHRS and CDR2 YFSETQ come from the germline V gene. This CDR3 spans 16 amino acids. This chain's CDR3 is CASSLRGSLSTDTQYF. DNA for the CDR3: TGCGCCAGCAGCTTAAGAGGATCCCTTAGCACAGATACGCAGTATTTT.

Points on this clone: Other DNA variants within this sample encode the same CDR3. The V call is TRBV5-4, the J call TRBJ1-1; D may be TRBD1 (5 bases). Per the germline V gene, CDR1 is SGHNT and CDR2 is YYREEE (reference sequence). The length of the CDR3 is 16 residues. The germline V and J ends were trimmed by 0 bases and 0 bases, with 12 bases remaining between them. CDR3 sequence reads: CASSLGGEELNTEAFF. In DNA, the CDR3 is TGTGCCAGCAGCTTGGGGGGGGAGGAGTTGAACACTGAAGCTTTCTTT.

J is TRBJ2-1 and V is TRBV2; 9 bases agree with TRBD2. This CDR3 contains 14 residues. Per the germline V gene, CDR1 is SNHLY and CDR2 is FYNNEI. Losses at the gene ends were 5 bases for V and 7 bases for J; bases not matched to a gene: 6. The CDR3 DNA is TGTGCCAGCAGTCCTAGCGGGGTGACTAATGAGCAGTTCTTC. Protein product: CASSPSGVTNEQFF.

J is TRBJ1-1 and V is TRBV5-5; 7 bases agree with TRBD1. Germline CDR1 and CDR2: SGHKS and YYEKEE (reference sequence). CDR3 size: 13 residues. J gave up 7 bases and V 2 bases, and 5 bases lay outside the gene matches. The chain's CDR3 is CASSFRGEGEAFF. CDR3 nucleotide sequence: TGTGCCAGCAGCTTCAGGGGGGAAGGTGAAGCTTTCTTT.

The rearrangement links TRBV15 to TRBJ1-2; D is possibly TRBD1 (6 bases). This CDR3 is 20 amino acids long. Germline CDR1 reads LNHNV; CDR2 reads YYDKDF (reference sequence). V was clipped by 0 bases and J by 4 bases, with 27 bases between them. Written as DNA, the CDR3 is TGTGCCACCAGCAGAGATGTGCGGCAGGGGTTGGACTGGAGATCCTATGGCTACACCTTC. This codes for CATSRDVRQGLDWRSYGYTF.

V is TRBV29-1 and J is TRBJ2-1; 7 bases are shared with TRBD2. CDR1 and CDR2 (germline): SQVTM, ANQGSEA. The J segment lost 4 bases and the V segment lost 7 bases, leaving 13 bases of the junction unmatched. There are 15 residues in the CDR3. The CDR3 DNA sequence: TGCAGCGGCCGTGGGGGAGGGAGAATTTACAATGAGCAGTTCTTC. It specifies CSGRGGGRIYNEQFF.

The chain couples TRBV7-6 to TRBJ1-2, with D possibly TRBD1 on 5 matching bases. This CDR3 has 13 amino acids. V lost 2 bases, J lost 6 bases, and 10 bases lay in between. Germline assignment: CDR1 SGHVS and CDR2 FNYEAQ. The chain's CDR3 is CASSLQGTDGYTF. CDR3 coding DNA: TGTGCCAGCAGCTTACAGGGAACGGATGGCTACACCTTC. The whole variable domain, remainder taken from reference TRBV7-6 and TRBJ1-2, is GAGVSQSPRYKVTKRGQDVALRCDPISGHVSLYWYRQALGQGPEFLTYFNYEAQQDKSGLPNDRFSAERPEGSISTLTIQRTEQRDSAMYRCASSLQGTDGYTFGSGTRLTVV.

This chain joins TRBV5-1 and TRBJ1-1, with D uncertain. The ends were cut back, 0 bases at V and 4 bases at J, with 16 bases in the middle. Germline loops: CDR1 SGHRS, CDR2 YFSETQ. The CDR3 has 16 residues. The DNA for the CDR3 is TGCGCCAGCAGCTTGGCCCCAAAAGCTGCGGGCACTGAAGCTTTCTTT. Translation: CASSLAPKAAGTEAFF.

V gene TRBV10-1 combines with J gene TRBJ1-2; D not resolved. Trimming pared 0 bases from V and 7 bases from J, leaving 15 bases between. Germline loops: CDR1 WNHNN, CDR2 SYGVQD (reference sequence). The CDR3 runs 15 residues. CDR3 residues: CASSESKKPGGGYTF. DNA for the CDR3: TGCGCCAGCAGTGAGTCGAAAAAACCCGGCGGTGGCTACACCTTC.

DNA for the CDR3: TGTGCCAGCAGTTTATGGGCCGCAATTTCTAACTATGGCTACACCTTC. Translated: CASSLWAAISNYGYTF. The chain employs TRBV28 and TRBJ1-2, with unresolved D. Trimming shortened V by 0 bases and J by 0 bases, and 11 bases separated the two germline ends. Germline CDR1 reads MDHEN; CDR2 reads SYDVKM. The CDR3 spans 16 residues.

The chain couples TRBV2 to TRBJ2-2; D is perhaps TRBD2 (5 bases). The CDR3 spans 14 residues. V was shortened by 5 bases and J by 6 bases, with 13 bases between the two germline ends. Germline lookup yields CDR1 SNHLY and CDR2 FYNNEI. CDR3 in amino acids: CASSFAGTAGELFF. The DNA of the CDR3 is TGTGCCAGCAGTTTCGCGGGTACCGCCGGGGAGCTGTTTTTT.

The V call is TRBV14, the J call TRBJ2-6; D remains ambiguous. The CDR3 extends over 19 amino acids. Trimming left V 2 bases short and J 0 bases short, with 17 bases between. Looked up from germline, CDR1 is SGHDN and CDR2 is FVKESK. CDR3 in amino acids: CASSQNSRVVASGANVLTF. The CDR3 nucleotides are TGTGCCAGCAGCCAAAATTCTCGCGTTGTTGCCTCTGGGGCCAACGTCCTGACTTTC.

The chain employs TRBV7-2 and TRBJ2-1; D might be TRBD1 (6 bases). Germline V gene data show CDR1 as SGHTA and CDR2 as FQGNSA. The length of the CDR3 is 15 residues. Trimming shortened V by 5 bases and J by 4 bases, and 15 bases separated the two germline ends. CDR3 loop: CASSLEGTLYNEQFF. For the CDR3, the DNA is TGTGCCAGCAGCCTTGAGGGGACACTGTACAATGAGCAGTTCTTC.

The chain uses TRBV7-9 and TRBJ1-2; maybe TRBD1 (6 bases). The V gene lost 5 bases and the J gene lost 7 bases, with 20 bases spanning the gap. Germline CDR1 reads SEHNR; CDR2 reads FQNEAQ (reference sequence). The CDR3 covers 15 residues. The CDR3: CASSPLGGGIGGYTF. CDR3 DNA sequence: TGTGCCAGCAGCCCCCTGGGAGGGGGAATTGGTGGCTACACCTTC.